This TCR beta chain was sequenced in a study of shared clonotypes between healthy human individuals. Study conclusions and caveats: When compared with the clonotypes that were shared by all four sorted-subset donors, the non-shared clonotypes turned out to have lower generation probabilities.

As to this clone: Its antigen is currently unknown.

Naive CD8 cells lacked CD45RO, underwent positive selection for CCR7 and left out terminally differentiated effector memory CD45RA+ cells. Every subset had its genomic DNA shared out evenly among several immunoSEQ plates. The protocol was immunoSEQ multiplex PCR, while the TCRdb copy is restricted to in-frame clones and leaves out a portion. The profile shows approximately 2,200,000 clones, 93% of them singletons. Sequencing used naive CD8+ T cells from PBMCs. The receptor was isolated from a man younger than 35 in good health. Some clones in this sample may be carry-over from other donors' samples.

The CDR3 coding sequence is TGTGCCAGCAGCTTCAGACGGGGGACAAACACTGAAGCTTTCTTT. It encodes CASSFRRGTNTEAFF. This chain uses TRBV7-9 with TRBJ1-1; TRBD1 might be the D (6 bases). The CDR3 extends over 15 amino acids. Germline-derived CDR1 and CDR2 are SEHNR and FQNEAQ (reference sequence). The V end was cut by 3 bases, the J end by 2 bases, with 13 bases between.